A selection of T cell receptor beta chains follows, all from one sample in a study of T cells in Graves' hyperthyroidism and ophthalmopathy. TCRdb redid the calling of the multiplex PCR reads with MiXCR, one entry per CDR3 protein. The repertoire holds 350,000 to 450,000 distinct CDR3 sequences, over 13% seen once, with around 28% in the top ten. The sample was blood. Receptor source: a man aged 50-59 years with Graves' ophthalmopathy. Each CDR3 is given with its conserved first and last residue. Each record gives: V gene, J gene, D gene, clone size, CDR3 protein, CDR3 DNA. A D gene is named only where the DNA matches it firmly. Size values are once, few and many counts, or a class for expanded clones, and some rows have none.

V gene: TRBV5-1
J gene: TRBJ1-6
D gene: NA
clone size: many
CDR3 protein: CASSPPGSENSPLHF
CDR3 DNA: TGCGCCAGCAGCCCGCCGGGGTCCGAAAATTCACCCCTCCACTTT

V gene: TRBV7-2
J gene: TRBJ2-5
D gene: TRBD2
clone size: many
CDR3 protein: CASSLGLFQRGHQETQYF
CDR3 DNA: TGTGCCAGCAGCTTAGGTCTGTTCCAGCGGGGCCACCAAGAGACCCAGTACTTC

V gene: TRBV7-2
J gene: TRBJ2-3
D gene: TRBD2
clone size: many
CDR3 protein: CASSIRLAGARLDTQYF
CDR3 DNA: TGTGCCAGCAGCATCCGACTAGCGGGAGCGAGATTAGATACGCAGTATTTT

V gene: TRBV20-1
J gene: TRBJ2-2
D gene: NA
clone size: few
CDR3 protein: CSAFRGGELFF
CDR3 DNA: TGCAGTGCTTTCAGGGGAGGGGAGCTGTTTTTT

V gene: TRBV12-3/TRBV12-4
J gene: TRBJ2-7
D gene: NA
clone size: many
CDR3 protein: CASSLNEQYF
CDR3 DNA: TGTGCCAGCAGTTTAAACGAGCAGTACTTC

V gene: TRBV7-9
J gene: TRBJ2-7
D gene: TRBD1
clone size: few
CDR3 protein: CASSQGDGAYEQYF
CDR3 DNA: TGTGCCAGCAGCCAGGGGGACGGGGCCTACGAGCAGTACTTC

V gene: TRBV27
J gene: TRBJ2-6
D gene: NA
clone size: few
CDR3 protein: CASSSDSGANVLTF
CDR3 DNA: TGTGCCAGCAGTTCCGACTCTGGGGCCAACGTCCTGACTTTC

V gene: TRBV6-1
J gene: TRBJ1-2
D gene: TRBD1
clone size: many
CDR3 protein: CASLRTGQGKGYTF
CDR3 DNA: TGTGCCAGCTTGAGAACGGGACAGGGTAAAGGCTACACCTTC

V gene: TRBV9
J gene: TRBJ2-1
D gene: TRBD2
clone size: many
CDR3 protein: CASSSPSGSRNNEQFF
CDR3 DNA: TGTGCCAGCAGCTCACCTAGCGGGAGTAGGAACAATGAGCAGTTCTTC

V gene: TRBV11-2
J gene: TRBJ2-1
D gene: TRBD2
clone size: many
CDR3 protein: CASTNPPTSGRRNEQFF
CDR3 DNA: TGTGCCAGCACCAACCCCCCGACTAGCGGGAGGAGGAATGAGCAGTTCTTC

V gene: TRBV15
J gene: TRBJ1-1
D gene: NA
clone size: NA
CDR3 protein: CATSRDFGQLNTEAFF
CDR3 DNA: TGTGCCACCAGCAGAGATTTTGGACAGTTAAACACTGAAGCTTTCTTT

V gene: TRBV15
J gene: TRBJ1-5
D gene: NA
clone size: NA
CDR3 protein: CATSRDLGGSQPQHF
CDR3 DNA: TGTGCCACCAGCAGAGATTTGGGGGGCAGCCAGCCCCAGCATTTT

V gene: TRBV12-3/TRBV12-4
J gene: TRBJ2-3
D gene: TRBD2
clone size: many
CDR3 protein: CASGGREVVDTQYF
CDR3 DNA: TGTGCCAGCGGAGGGCGGGAGGTGGTTGATACGCAGTATTTT

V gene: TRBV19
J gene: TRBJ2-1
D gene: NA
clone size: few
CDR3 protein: CASSWRAGRIYNEQFF
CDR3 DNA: TGTGCCAGTAGTTGGCGTGCGGGACGGATATACAATGAGCAGTTCTTC

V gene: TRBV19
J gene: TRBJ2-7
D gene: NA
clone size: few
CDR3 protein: CASSIGVPYEQYF
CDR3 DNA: TGTGCCAGTAGTATAGGTGTTCCCTACGAGCAGTACTTC

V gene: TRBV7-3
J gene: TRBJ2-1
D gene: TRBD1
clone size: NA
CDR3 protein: CASSFGQGDEQFF
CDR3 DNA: TGTGCCAGCAGCTTCGGACAGGGCGATGAGCAGTTCTTC

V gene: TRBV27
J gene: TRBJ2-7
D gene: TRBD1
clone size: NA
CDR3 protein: CASSRGTGNDGSYEQYF
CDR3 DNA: TGTGCCAGCAGTAGGGGGACAGGGAACGATGGGTCCTACGAGCAGTACTTC

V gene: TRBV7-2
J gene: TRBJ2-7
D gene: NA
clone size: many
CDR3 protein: CASSLSFPNEQYF
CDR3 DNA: TGTGCCAGCAGCTTATCCTTCCCAAACGAGCAGTACTTC

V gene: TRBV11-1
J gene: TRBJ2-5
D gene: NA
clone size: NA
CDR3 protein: CASSLVAGPQYF
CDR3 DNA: TGTGCCAGCAGCTTAGTTGCAGGGCCCCAGTACTTC

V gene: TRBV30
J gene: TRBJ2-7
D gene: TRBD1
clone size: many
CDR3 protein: CAWTGTGTYEQYF
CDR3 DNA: TGTGCCTGGACCGGGACAGGGACCTACGAGCAGTACTTC

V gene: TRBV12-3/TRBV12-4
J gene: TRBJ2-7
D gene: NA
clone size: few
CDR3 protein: CASSLWGSEQYF
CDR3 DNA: TGTGCCAGCAGTTTATGGGGGAGTGAGCAGTACTTC

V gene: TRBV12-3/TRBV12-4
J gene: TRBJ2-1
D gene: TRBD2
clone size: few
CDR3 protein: CASSQGLAGGWYNEQFF
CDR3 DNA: TGTGCCAGCAGTCAGGGACTAGCGGGAGGATGGTACAATGAGCAGTTCTTC

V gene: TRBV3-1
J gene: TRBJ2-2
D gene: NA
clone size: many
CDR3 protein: CASSQALGGELFF
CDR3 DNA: TGTGCCAGCAGCCAAGCGTTGGGCGGGGAGCTGTTTTTT

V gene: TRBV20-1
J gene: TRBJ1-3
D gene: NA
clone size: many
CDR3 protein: CSARVAGAGIRNTIYF
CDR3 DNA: TGCAGTGCTAGAGTGGCAGGCGCTGGGATTAGGAACACCATATATTTT

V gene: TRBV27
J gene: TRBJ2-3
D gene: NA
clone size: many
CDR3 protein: CASSLSPGFADTQYF
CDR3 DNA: TGTGCCAGCAGTTTATCGCCGGGGTTCGCAGATACGCAGTATTTT

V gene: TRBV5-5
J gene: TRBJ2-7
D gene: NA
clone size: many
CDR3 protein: CASSTLPDNEQYF
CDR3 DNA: TGTGCCAGCAGTACCCTCCCGGACAACGAGCAGTACTTC

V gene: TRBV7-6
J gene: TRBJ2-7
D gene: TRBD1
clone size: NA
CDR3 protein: CASSRSDRNLNEQYF
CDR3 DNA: TGTGCCAGCAGCAGATCGGACAGGAACCTAAACGAGCAGTACTTC

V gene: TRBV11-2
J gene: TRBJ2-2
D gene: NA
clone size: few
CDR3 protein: CASSSGSRAGTGELFF
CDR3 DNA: TGTGCCAGCAGCTCGGGCTCAAGGGCGGGCACCGGGGAGCTGTTTTTT

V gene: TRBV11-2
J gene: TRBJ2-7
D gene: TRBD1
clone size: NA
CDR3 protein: CASRRPGQGSSEQYF
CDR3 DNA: TGTGCCAGCAGACGGCCGGGACAGGGTTCCTCCGAGCAGTACTTC

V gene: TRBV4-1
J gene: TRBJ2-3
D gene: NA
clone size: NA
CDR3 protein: CASSQEPGSDTQYF
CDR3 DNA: TGCGCCAGCAGCCAAGAGCCAGGCTCAGATACGCAGTATTTT

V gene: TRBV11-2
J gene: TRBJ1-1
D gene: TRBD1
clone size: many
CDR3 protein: CASRGQGFYTEAFF
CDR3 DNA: TGTGCCAGCAGGGGACAGGGGTTTTACACTGAAGCTTTCTTT

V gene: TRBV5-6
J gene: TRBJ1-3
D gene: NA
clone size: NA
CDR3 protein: CASSFFGNTIYF
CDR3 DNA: TGTGCCAGCAGCTTTTTTGGAAACACCATATATTTT